Listed below are T cell receptor beta chains from one sample, sequenced in a study of T-cell memory formation after mild COVID-19. TCRdb reanalysed the 5' RACE reads using MiXCR and keeps one entry per CDR3 protein. Among approximately 340,000 distinct CDR3 sequences listed, 10% to 15% were seen once. Specimen: PBMCs or a T cell subset sorted from them (not recorded which). The source of these receptors is a man between 18 and 35 years old who had mild COVID-19 (a few samples of this study predate the infection). Cell type and time point are not known. The CDR3 runs from the conserved cysteine through the conserved F or W. D genes are given only for firm matches. Expanded clones get a size class; other rows say once, few or many, or leave the size out.

>TRBJ1-1|NA|TRBV29-1|NA
CSVVDIRNTEAFF
TGCAGCGTCGTCGACATTCGGAACACTGAAGCTTTCTTT
>TRBJ1-2|NA|TRBV7-2|many
CASSLSAGGGGYTF
TGTGCCAGCAGCTTATCTGCCGGCGGTGGGGGCTACACCTTC
>TRBJ1-2|NA|TRBV21-1|NA
CASSKQGANYGYTF
TGTGCCAGCAGCAAACAGGGAGCTAACTATGGCTACACCTTC
>TRBJ2-3|TRBD2|TRBV14|few
CASSQASSGGATDTQYF
TGTGCCAGCAGCCAAGCTAGTAGCGGGGGGGCCACAGATACGCAGTATTTT
>TRBJ2-4|TRBD2|TRBV4-2|few
CASSQDRLAGGKNIQYF
TGTGCCAGCAGCCAAGATCGACTAGCGGGGGGGAAAAACATTCAGTACTTC
>TRBJ1-2|NA|TRBV6-5|few
CATRRVVGGYGYTF
TGTGCCACCAGGCGGGTCGTGGGGGGCTATGGCTACACCTTC
>TRBJ2-5|TRBD2|TRBV11-2|many
CASSPPSGWYQETQYF
TGTGCCAGCAGCCCACCTAGCGGTTGGTACCAAGAGACCCAGTACTTC
>TRBJ2-5|NA|TRBV4-3|many
CASSQELSGTGKETQYF
TGCGCCAGCAGCCAAGAACTATCGGGCACGGGAAAAGAGACCCAGTACTTC
>TRBJ1-6|NA|TRBV6-2/TRBV6-3|NA
CARSYGRGRQSPLHF
TGTGCCAGAAGTTACGGCAGGGGCCGTCAGTCACCCCTCCACTTT
>TRBJ2-3|TRBD2|TRBV3-1|many
CASSPTSGVTDTQYF
TGTGCCAGCAGCCCGACTAGCGGAGTCACAGATACGCAGTATTTT
>TRBJ2-7|NA|TRBV30|few
CAWSVMRQPTYEQYF
TGTGCCTGGAGTGTGATGCGACAGCCTACCTACGAGCAGTACTTC
>TRBJ2-4|NA|TRBV20-1|few
CSARVAGGYGYF
TGCAGTGCTAGAGTAGCAGGGGGGTATGGGTACTTC
>TRBJ2-1|TRBD2|TRBV6-2/TRBV6-3|few
CASSLITGGNNEQFF
TGTGCCAGCAGTTTGATAACGGGGGGAAACAATGAGCAGTTCTTC
>TRBJ2-1|NA|TRBV6-6|NA
CASSWSGDSYNEQFF
TGTGCCAGCAGTTGGTCGGGGGACTCCTACAATGAGCAGTTCTTC
>TRBJ2-5|NA|TRBV4-3|NA
CASSQGYRGYQETQYF
TGCGCCAGCAGCCAAGGTTACCGGGGCTACCAAGAGACCCAGTACTTC
>TRBJ1-2|NA|TRBV7-2|few
CASSLATGLNYGYTF
TGTGCCAGCAGCTTAGCCACGGGGCTGAACTATGGCTACACCTTC
>TRBJ1-4|NA|TRBV5-1|NA
CASSLKGSTNEKLFF
TGCGCCAGCAGCTTGAAGGGGTCAACTAATGAAAAACTGTTTTTT
>TRBJ1-1|TRBD1|TRBV6-5|few
CASSPDRGGTEAFF
TGTGCCAGCAGCCCGGACAGGGGGGGCACTGAAGCTTTCTTT
>TRBJ2-2|NA|TRBV29-1|NA
CSVEEGGSGELFF
TGCAGCGTTGAAGAGGGAGGAAGCGGGGAGCTGTTTTTT
>TRBJ2-1|TRBD2|TRBV9|NA
CASSKGLAPYNEQFF
TGTGCCAGCAGCAAGGGACTAGCTCCCTACAATGAGCAGTTCTTC
>TRBJ1-2|NA|TRBV28|few
CASSSGAGFGYGYTF
TGTGCCAGCAGTTCTGGGGCGGGCTTCGGCTATGGCTACACCTTC
>TRBJ2-7|NA|TRBV7-3|many
CASSLTPGRNSYEQYF
TGTGCCAGCAGCTTAACGCCGGGACGCAACTCCTACGAGCAGTACTTC
>TRBJ2-7|NA|TRBV12-3/TRBV12-4|few
CASSILGVDEQYF
TGTGCCAGCAGCATACTGGGCGTAGACGAGCAGTACTTC
>TRBJ2-2|TRBD2|TRBV29-1|NA
CSVERFSGGIGELFF
TGCAGCGTTGAACGATTTAGCGGGGGAATCGGGGAGCTGTTTTTT
>TRBJ2-7|NA|TRBV7-9|many
CASKGLKGDSYEQYF
TGTGCCAGCAAAGGTCTGAAGGGGGACTCCTACGAGCAGTACTTC
>TRBJ1-6|NA|TRBV4-3|many
CASSQEAMDSPLHF
TGCGCCAGCAGCCAAGAGGCGATGGATTCACCCCTCCACTTT
>TRBJ2-2|NA|TRBV5-1|few
CASSLAGGANTGELFF
TGCGCCAGCAGCTTGGCGGGGGGCGCGAACACCGGGGAGCTGTTTTTT
>TRBJ1-1|TRBD1|TRBV12-3/TRBV12-4|NA
CASSLGGQVEAFF
TGTGCCAGCAGTTTAGGGGGACAGGTCGAAGCTTTCTTT
>TRBJ1-1|NA|TRBV5-1|few
CASSSEELHTEAFF
TGCGCCAGCAGCTCCGAGGAGTTGCACACTGAAGCTTTCTTT
>TRBJ2-5|TRBD1|TRBV10-3|few
CAISVGQGQETQYF
TGTGCCATCAGTGTTGGACAGGGCCAAGAGACCCAGTACTTC
>TRBJ1-4|TRBD1|TRBV4-1|few
CASSQTTENNRGPYEKLFF
TGCGCCAGCAGCCAGACTACGGAGAATAACAGGGGACCTTACGAAAAACTGTTTTTT
>TRBJ2-3|TRBD2|TRBV24-1|few
CATAGTSGASDTQYF
TGTGCCACCGCCGGGACTAGCGGAGCCTCAGATACGCAGTATTTT
>TRBJ1-6|TRBD1|TRBV7-2|NA
CASSPQGAEALHF
TGTGCCAGCAGCCCACAGGGGGCTGAAGCCCTCCACTTT
>TRBJ2-1|NA|TRBV20-1|few
CSARRGASLLNEQFF
TGCAGTGCTAGGAGGGGGGCCTCCCTCCTCAATGAGCAGTTCTTC
>TRBJ1-5|NA|TRBV6-1|NA
CASSELWGPDQPQHF
TGTGCCAGCAGTGAATTGTGGGGGCCCGATCAGCCCCAGCATTTT
>TRBJ2-7|TRBD1|TRBV5-4|NA
CASSRDRVDEQYF
TGTGCCAGCAGCCGGGACAGGGTCGACGAGCAGTACTTC
>TRBJ2-5|TRBD2|TRBV4-3|once
CASSPGTTETQYF
TGCGCCAGCAGCCCCGGGACTACAGAGACCCAGTACTTC
>TRBJ2-1|TRBD2|TRBV5-1|few
CASSFPWEGTYNEQFF
TGCGCCAGCAGCTTCCCGTGGGAGGGAACCTACAATGAGCAGTTCTTC
>TRBJ2-5|NA|TRBV4-3|NA
CASSPRSGGRWETQYF
TGCGCCAGCAGCCCCCGGTCCGGGGGACGATGGGAGACCCAGTACTTC
>TRBJ1-6|NA|TRBV20-1|few
CSAQGKGDSPLHF
TGCAGTGCTCAGGGAAAAGGGGATTCACCCCTCCACTTT
>TRBJ2-3|TRBD1|TRBV4-2|NA
CASSQRPGQFIDTQYF
TGTGCCAGCAGCCAGAGACCGGGACAGTTCATAGATACGCAGTATTTT
>TRBJ2-7|NA|TRBV18|few
CASSPVHAGVYEQYF
TGTGCCAGCTCACCAGTGCATGCAGGGGTCTACGAGCAGTACTTC
>TRBJ2-7|NA|TRBV12-3/TRBV12-4|once
CASSFSGGTEQYF
TGTGCCAGCAGTTTTAGTGGCGGGACCGAGCAGTACTTC
>TRBJ2-7|NA|TRBV4-3|NA
CASSQARGAYYEQYF
TGCGCCAGCAGCCAAGCCCGGGGGGCGTACTACGAGCAGTACTTC
>TRBJ2-4|TRBD2|TRBV7-9|few
CASSSPGLEKNIQYF
TGTGCCAGCAGCTCGCCGGGACTAGAAAAAAACATTCAGTACTTC
>TRBJ2-5|NA|TRBV28|NA
CASNGQGGKETQYF
TGTGCCAGCAACGGGCAGGGAGGTAAAGAGACCCAGTACTTC
>TRBJ2-2|NA|TRBV2|NA
CASSELSVLTGELFF
TGTGCCAGCAGTGAACTCTCGGTTCTTACCGGGGAGCTGTTTTTT
>TRBJ2-3|NA|TRBV14|NA
CASSRQAFTDTQYF
TGTGCCAGCAGTAGACAGGCCTTCACAGATACGCAGTATTTT
>TRBJ2-5|NA|TRBV4-1|NA
CASSQGEGLGWETQYF
TGCGCCAGCAGCCAAGGAGAGGGGCTGGGATGGGAGACCCAGTACTTC
>TRBJ1-1|TRBD1|TRBV12-3/TRBV12-4|NA
CASSLADRGYEAFF
TGTGCCAGCAGTTTAGCCGACAGGGGTTATGAAGCTTTCTTT